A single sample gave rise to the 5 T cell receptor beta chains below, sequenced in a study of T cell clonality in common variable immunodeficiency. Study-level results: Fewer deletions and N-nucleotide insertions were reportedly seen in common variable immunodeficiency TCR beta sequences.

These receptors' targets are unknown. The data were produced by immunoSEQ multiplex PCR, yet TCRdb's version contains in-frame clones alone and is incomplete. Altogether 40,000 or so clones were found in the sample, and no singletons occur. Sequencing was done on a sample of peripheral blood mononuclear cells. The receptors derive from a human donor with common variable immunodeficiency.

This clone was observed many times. CDR3 bases read: TGTGCCAGCAGCTTGGTCCTAGCGGGAGTAGATACG. Translating gives CASSLVLAGVDT. The whole CDR3 sequence reads CASSLVLAGVDTQYF. J is TRBJ2-3 and V is TRBV5-6, with 10 positions matching TRBD2. The sequence runs out 3 residues before the end of the CDR3; the remainder is reconstructed from the germline J gene. Per the germline V gene, CDR1 is SGHDT and CDR2 is YYEEEE. V lost 0 bases and J lost 5; bases outside the gene matches: 3. The CDR3 consists of 15 residues.

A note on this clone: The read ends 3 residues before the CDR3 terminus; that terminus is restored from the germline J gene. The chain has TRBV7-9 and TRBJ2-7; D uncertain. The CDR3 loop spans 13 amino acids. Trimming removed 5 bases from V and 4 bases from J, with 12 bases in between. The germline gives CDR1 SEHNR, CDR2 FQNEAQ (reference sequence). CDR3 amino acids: CASSGPWRYEQYF. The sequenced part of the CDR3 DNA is TGTGCCAGCAGCGGGCCGTGGAGATACGAG.

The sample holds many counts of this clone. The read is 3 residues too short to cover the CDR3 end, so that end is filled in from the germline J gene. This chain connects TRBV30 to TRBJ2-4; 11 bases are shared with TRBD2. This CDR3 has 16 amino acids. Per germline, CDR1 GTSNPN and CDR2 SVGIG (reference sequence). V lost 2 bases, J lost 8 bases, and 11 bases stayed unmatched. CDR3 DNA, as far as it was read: TGTGCCTGGAGTTGGGGAACTAGCGGGAGTAGTGACATT. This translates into CAWSWGTSGSSDI. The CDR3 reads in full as CAWSWGTSGSSDIQYF.

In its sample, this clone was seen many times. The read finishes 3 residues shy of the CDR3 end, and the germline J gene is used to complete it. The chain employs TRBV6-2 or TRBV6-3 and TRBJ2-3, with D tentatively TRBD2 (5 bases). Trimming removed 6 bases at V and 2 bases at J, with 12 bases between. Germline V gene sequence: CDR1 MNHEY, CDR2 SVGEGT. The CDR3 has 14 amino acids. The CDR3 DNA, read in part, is TGTGCCAGCAGCACCGAGCGGCTCACAGATACG. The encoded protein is CASSTERLTDT. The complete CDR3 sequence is CASSTERLTDTQYF.

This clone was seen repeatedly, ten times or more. The CDR3 bases that were read are TGTGCCAGCAGCTACAGGAACACTGAA. Translated: CASSYRNTE. The full-length CDR3 reads as CASSYRNTEAFF. The V call is TRBV13, the J call TRBJ1-1; D uncertain. Read data end 3 residues before the CDR3 end; the end is taken from the germline J gene. This CDR3 contains 12 residues. Trimming stripped 4 bases from V and 1 base from J, with 4 bases between. Germline assignment: CDR1 PRHDT and CDR2 FYEKMQ (reference sequence).